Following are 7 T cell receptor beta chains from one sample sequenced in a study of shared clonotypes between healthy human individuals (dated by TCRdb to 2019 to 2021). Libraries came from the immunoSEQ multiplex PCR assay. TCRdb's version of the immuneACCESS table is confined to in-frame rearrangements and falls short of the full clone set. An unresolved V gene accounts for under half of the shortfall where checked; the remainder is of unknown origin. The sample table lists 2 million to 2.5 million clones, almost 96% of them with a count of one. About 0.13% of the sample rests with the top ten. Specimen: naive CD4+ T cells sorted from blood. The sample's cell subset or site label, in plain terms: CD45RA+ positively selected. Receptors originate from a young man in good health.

CDR3 residues: CASSPDLFRVQETQYF. The CDR3 DNA is TGTGCCAGCAGCCCCGATCTCTTCCGGGTTCAAGAGACCCAGTACTTC. The chain links TRBV7-6 to TRBJ2-5; no reliable D call. The CDR3 is 16 amino acids. The V end lost 5 bases, the J end lost 2 bases, and 18 bases lay between the germline ends. CDR1 is SGHVS, CDR2 FNYEAQ, per germline.

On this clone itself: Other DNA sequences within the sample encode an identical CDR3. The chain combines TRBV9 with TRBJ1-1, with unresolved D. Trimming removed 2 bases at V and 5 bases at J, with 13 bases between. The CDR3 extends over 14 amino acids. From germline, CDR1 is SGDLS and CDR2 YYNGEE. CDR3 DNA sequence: TGTGCCAGCAGCGTGGACCCACGAGGTACTGAAGCTTTCTTT. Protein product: CASSVDPRGTEAFF.

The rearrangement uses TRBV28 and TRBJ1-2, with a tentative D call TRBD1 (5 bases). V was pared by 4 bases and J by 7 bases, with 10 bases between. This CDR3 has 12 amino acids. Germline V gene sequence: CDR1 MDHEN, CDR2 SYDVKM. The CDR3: CASSSGTGGYTF. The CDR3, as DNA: TGTGCCAGCAGTTCAGGGACCGGTGGCTACACCTTC.

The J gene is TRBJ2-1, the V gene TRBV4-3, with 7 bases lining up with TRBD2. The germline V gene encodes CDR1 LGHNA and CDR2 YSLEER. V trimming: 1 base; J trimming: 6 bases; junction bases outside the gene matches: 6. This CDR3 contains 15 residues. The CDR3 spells CASSQGGGTFNEQFF. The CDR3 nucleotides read TGCGCCAGCAGCCAAGGGGGGGGGACTTTCAATGAGCAGTTCTTC.

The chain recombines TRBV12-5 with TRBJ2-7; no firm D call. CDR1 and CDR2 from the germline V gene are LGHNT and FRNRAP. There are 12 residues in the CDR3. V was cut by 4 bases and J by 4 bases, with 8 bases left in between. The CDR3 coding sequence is TGTGCTAGTGGTTATGGTAAATACGAGCAGTACTTC. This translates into CASGYGKYEQYF.

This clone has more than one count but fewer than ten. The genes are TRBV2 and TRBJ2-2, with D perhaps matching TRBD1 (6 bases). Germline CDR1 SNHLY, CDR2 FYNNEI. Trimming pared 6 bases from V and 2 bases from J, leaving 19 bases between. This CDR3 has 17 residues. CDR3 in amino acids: CASRAIPGTKNTGELFF. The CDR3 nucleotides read TGTGCCAGCAGAGCCATTCCCGGGACAAAAAACACCGGGGAGCTGTTTTTT.

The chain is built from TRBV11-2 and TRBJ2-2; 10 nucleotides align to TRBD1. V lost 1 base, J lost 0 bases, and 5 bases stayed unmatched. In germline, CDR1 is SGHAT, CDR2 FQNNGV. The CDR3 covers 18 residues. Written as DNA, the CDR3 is TGTGCCAGCAGCTTAGTTTTTGGGACAGGGGCGAACACCGGGGAGCTGTTTTTT. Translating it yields CASSLVFGTGANTGELFF.